This record covers a single T cell receptor beta chain. Antigen: not known. The germline gene is not matched at one end of the junction; a read error may be the cause. CDR1 and CDR2 (germline): MNHEY, SVGAGI. The CDR3 spans 14 residues. Clones were read by immunoSEQ multiplex PCR, and TCRdb kept only the in-frame ones, dropping some. The table includes some 30,000 clones, over 60% detected once. The record originates from a study of radiotherapy plus CTLA-4 blockade in lung cancer. Study results and limitations: Best predicting response, reportedly, were early blood T cell clone dynamics, with interferon-beta.

The source is a human donor with non-small cell lung cancer that progressed on radiotherapy plus ipilimumab. The input for sequencing was peripheral blood, taken from a patient treated with radiotherapy plus ipilimumab. V and J are TRBV6-5 and TRBJ1-2; 8 nucleotides line up with TRBD1. CDR3 sequence (DNA): TGTGCCAGCAGTGAGGGACAGGACAAACCTACTGGAGCCTTC. The encoded protein is CASSEGQDKPTGAF.